The 2 T cell receptor beta chains listed next were all sequenced from one sample in a study of blood T cell repertoires in COVID-19. Generated by immunoSEQ multiplex PCR, the TCRdb table keeps only in-frame clones and is missing some. The repertoire holds some 40,000 clones, almost 85% seen once, with about 14% in the top ten. What was sequenced was peripheral blood. The receptors derive from a human donor in a cohort sampled during active COVID-19.

This chain connects TRBV7-9 to TRBJ2-4; TRBD1 matches 8 bases. After removal of 5 bases from V and 5 bases from J, the junction contained 14 bases not matched to a gene. The CDR3 contains 17 residues. Germline V gene lookup returns CDR1 SEHNR and CDR2 FQNEAQ (reference sequence). For the CDR3, the DNA is TGTGCCAGCAGCCTCTTCGCGGGTCTGACAGGGGAAAACATTCAGTACTTC. Translated: CASSLFAGLTGENIQYF.

V usage is TRBV11-3 and J usage is TRBJ1-1, with D possibly matching TRBD1 (5 bases). The V gene's germline CDR1 is SGHNT and CDR2 YENEEA. V lost 5 bases to trimming and J lost 2 bases, with 15 bases between them. The CDR3 is 15 amino acids. CDR3 bases: TGTGCCAGCAGCGGACACCAGGGTGATAACACTGAAGCTTTCTTT. Protein sequence: CASSGHQGDNTEAFF.